The 26 T cell receptor beta chains listed next were all sequenced from one sample in a study of post-analysis software for immune sequencing data. Findings and limits, study-wide: Five or six TRBV segments, TRBV5-6, TRBV5-1 and TRBV20-1 among them, were found more frequent in patients than controls.

No antigens are known for them. TCR beta cDNA libraries had unique molecular identifiers. TCRdb fed the PCR reads into MiXCR, producing one record per CDR3 protein. The table shows about 460,000 distinct CDR3 sequences, with under 55% occurring only once. The sample was blood. The origin of the receptors is a girl between 5 and 17 years old with multiple sclerosis.

The rearrangement joins TRBV6-2 or TRBV6-3 to TRBJ2-7; D perhaps matches TRBD1 (6 bases). The CDR3 has 12 amino acids. The germline V gene has CDR1 MNHEY and CDR2 SVGEGT. V lost 9 bases to trimming and J lost 6 bases, with 15 bases between them. The CDR3 DNA is TGTGCCAGTTTGCGTGAACAGGGCGAGCAGTACTTC. This translates into CASLREQGEQYF.

This clonotype was seen once. The chain has TRBV6-5 and TRBJ1-2; 7 bases agree with TRBD1. The CDR3 loop spans 13 amino acids. The V segment lost 4 bases and the J segment 5 bases; nucleotides outside the gene matches: 4. Germline V gives CDR1 MNHEY, CDR2 SVGAGI. The CDR3 region is CASSFDRDYGYTF. The CDR3 nucleotides are TGTGCCAGCAGTTTCGACAGGGATTATGGCTACACCTTC.

The rearrangement links TRBV7-9 to TRBJ2-5; no firm D call. V was pared by 6 bases and J by 2 bases, with 4 bases between. CDR1 and CDR2 from the germline V gene are SEHNR and FQNEAQ (reference sequence). CDR3 size: 11 residues. CDR3 protein: CASRFQETQYF. DNA for the CDR3: TGTGCCAGCAGGTTTCAAGAGACCCAGTACTTC.

The rearrangement uses TRBV7-2 and TRBJ2-7, with D perhaps given as TRBD1 or TRBD2 (5 bases each). CDR1 is SGHTA and CDR2 is FQGNSA in the germline V gene. V was shortened by 1 base and J by 10 bases, with 17 bases between the two germline ends. The CDR3 runs 14 residues. The CDR3 region is CASSLDKGPGAQYF. The CDR3 DNA reads TGTGCCAGCAGCTTAGATAAAGGCCCCGGGGCCCAGTACTTC.

This clonotype was seen a handful of times. The chain links TRBV29-1 to TRBJ1-1, with D possibly being TRBD1 (6 bases). V lost 5 bases to trimming and J lost 4 bases, with 17 bases between them. Germline V lookup: CDR1 SQVTM, CDR2 ANQGSEA. This CDR3 is 14 amino acids long. The DNA of the CDR3 is TGCAGCGTTAACCGCCGCGGAGGGGGCACTGAAGCTTTCTTT. Translation: CSVNRRGGGTEAFF.

The CDR3 DNA is TGTGCCAGCAGCATAACTAGCGGGACGCAAGAGACCCAGTACTTC. This translates into CASSITSGTQETQYF. The chain couples TRBV7-2 to TRBJ2-5, with 10 nucleotides matching TRBD2. The CDR3 runs 15 residues. The ends lost 5 bases at V and 2 bases at J; junction bases unmatched: 5. Germline lookup yields CDR1 SGHTA and CDR2 FQGNSA.

In its sample, this clonotype was seen a few times. This sequence joins TRBV29-1 and TRBJ1-1; possibly TRBD1 for D (5 bases). The V and J ends lost 4 bases and 8 bases respectively, with 17 bases between them. Germline V gene lookup returns CDR1 SQVTM and CDR2 ANQGSEA. The CDR3 spans 13 residues. The CDR3 DNA follows: TGCAGCGTTGGGGGGACCTTCCACCTAGAAGCTTTCTTT. This encodes CSVGGTFHLEAFF.

The chain has TRBV7-9 and TRBJ1-4; no clear D gene. V was shortened by 5 bases and J by 4 bases, with 8 bases between the two germline ends. Germline V gene sequence: CDR1 SEHNR, CDR2 FQNEAQ (reference sequence). The CDR3 contains 13 residues. The CDR3 spells CASSPNGNEKLFF. In DNA, the CDR3 is TGTGCCAGCAGCCCAAATGGTAATGAAAAACTGTTTTTT.

The chain recombines TRBV20-1 with TRBJ2-1; 11 bases fit TRBD2. The V gene end was trimmed by 3 bases and the J gene end by 6 bases; junction bases not matched to a gene: 7. Germline-derived CDR1 and CDR2 are DFQATT and SNEGSKA (reference sequence). This CDR3 has 15 amino acids. As DNA, the CDR3 is TGCAGTGCTAGGCGACTAGCGGGATCTCTCAATGAGCAGTTCTTC. Its protein product is CSARRLAGSLNEQFF.

The chain couples TRBV12-3 or TRBV12-4 to TRBJ2-5; D is perhaps TRBD1 (5 bases). The CDR3 is made up of 15 amino acids. V gave up 3 bases and J gave up 3 bases, with 14 bases separating them. The CDR3 loop reads CASSFDLAREETQYF. DNA for the CDR3: TGTGCCAGCAGTTTCGACCTTGCCAGGGAAGAGACCCAGTACTTC.

This chain joins TRBV19 and TRBJ1-5, with D perhaps TRBD1 (5 bases). Germline V CDR1 and CDR2: LNHDA, SQIVND (reference sequence). Trimming left V 7 bases short and J 7 bases short, with 20 bases between. CDR3 length: 15 amino acids. CDR3 nucleotide sequence: TGTGCCAGTACCACTGCGTCCGGGAGGGGCCAGCCCCAGCATTTT. Its translation is CASTTASGRGQPQHF.

The rearrangement joins TRBV5-1 to TRBJ2-3; 9 nucleotides line up with TRBD1. Trimming at V came to 4 bases and at J to 0 bases, leaving 9 bases not matched to a gene. CDR3 length equals 17 residues. Looked up from germline, CDR1 is SGHRS and CDR2 is YFSETQ. CDR3 sequence (DNA): TGCGCCAGCAGCCTGTCCACAGGGGGCCAAAGCACAGATACGCAGTATTTT. This codes for CASSLSTGGQSTDTQYF.

The chain links TRBV20-1 to TRBJ2-7; no clear D. Germline V CDR1 and CDR2: DFQATT, SNEGSKA (reference sequence). V gave up 0 bases and J gave up 6 bases, with 18 bases separating them. The CDR3 totals 15 residues. The CDR3 DNA follows: TGCAGTGCTAGAGATTTGGCGGTTACTTCCACCGAGCAGTACTTC. Residues: CSARDLAVTSTEQYF.

This clonotype was counted many times. V and J are TRBV29-1 and TRBJ2-4, with D unclear. V shed 5 bases and J shed 1 base, with 9 bases lying between them. The germline CDR1 and CDR2 sequences are SQVTM and ANQGSEA. The CDR3 has 13 residues. The CDR3 coding sequence is TGCAGCGTTTTTACCGCGGCCAAAAACATTCAGTACTTC. Translated: CSVFTAAKNIQYF.

This clonotype showed up just once. This chain connects TRBV2 to TRBJ2-5, with 7 bases matching TRBD2. Germline CDR1 is SNHLY and CDR2 is FYNNEI. The J segment lost 3 bases and the V segment lost 11 bases, leaving 9 bases of the junction unmatched. The CDR3 covers 13 residues. CDR3 amino acids: CAGGLDWEETQYF. As DNA, the CDR3 is TGTGCCGGAGGACTAGATTGGGAAGAGACCCAGTACTTC.

CDR3 nucleotides: TGCAGTGCTAGTTCCACCCCAGGGGGCTTGGCGGGAGGGGGACAAGAGACCCAGTACTTC. As protein: CSASSTPGGLAGGGQETQYF. This chain uses TRBV20-1 with TRBJ2-5; perhaps TRBD2 as D (9 bases). The V and J ends lost 3 bases and 2 bases respectively, with 31 bases between them. Germline CDR1 DFQATT, CDR2 SNEGSKA (reference sequence). This CDR3 is built from 20 residues.

This clonotype was counted a few times. The chain has TRBV27 and TRBJ2-3; 9 bases map to TRBD2. The CDR3 has 16 residues. V shed 5 bases and J 1 base; nucleotides not matched to a gene: 7. Germline CDR1 MNHEY, CDR2 SMNVEV (reference sequence). CDR3: CASSMGLAFRTDTQYF. The CDR3 DNA sequence: TGTGCCAGCAGTATGGGACTAGCTTTCCGCACAGATACGCAGTATTTT.

The chain uses TRBV20-1 and TRBJ2-4, with D possibly TRBD2 on 5 matching bases. Judging by the DNA end, TRBJ2-7 fits better; the J call may be wrong. This CDR3 is built from 15 residues. Germline-derived CDR1 and CDR2 are DFQATT and SNEGSKA (reference sequence). The CDR3 bases are TGCAGTGCTAGAGATCAGAGGGTTGCCGTCGACGAGCAGTACTTC. Amino acid sequence: CSARDQRVAVDEQYF.

V is TRBV20-1 and J is TRBJ1-1; no definite D call. The germline V and J ends were trimmed by 2 bases and 2 bases, with 15 bases remaining between them. Germline V gives CDR1 DFQATT, CDR2 SNEGSKA (reference sequence). The CDR3 is made up of 15 amino acids. CDR3 residues: CSARFGSARNTEAFF. CDR3 bases: TGCAGTGCTAGATTCGGCAGCGCGCGTAACACTGAAGCTTTCTTT.

The V gene is TRBV20-1, the J gene TRBJ2-1; D ambiguous. The CDR3 length is 11 residues. V dropped 6 bases and J dropped 7 bases, with 10 bases sitting between them. CDR1 and CDR2 from the germline V gene are DFQATT and SNEGSKA (reference sequence). The CDR3 loop is CSAPWENEQFF. The CDR3 DNA is TGCAGTGCCCCCTGGGAAAATGAGCAGTTCTTC.

This chain connects TRBV12-3 or TRBV12-4 to TRBJ2-1; D is uncertain. The V end was cut by 5 bases, the J end by 4 bases, with 15 bases between. This CDR3 spans 15 amino acids. The CDR3 here is CASSPHERGYNEQFF. CDR3 bases: TGTGCCAGCAGTCCCCACGAGCGTGGGTACAATGAGCAGTTCTTC.

V gene TRBV4-1 combines with J gene TRBJ1-2; D remains ambiguous. Germline V CDR1 and CDR2: MGHRA, YSYEKL. There are 16 residues in the CDR3. V gave up 4 bases and J gave up 2 bases, with 17 bases separating them. The CDR3 region is CASSRVGPFYNYGYTF. The CDR3 DNA is TGCGCCAGCAGCCGCGTAGGACCCTTTTACAACTATGGCTACACCTTC.

This clonotype turned up a few times. The chain employs TRBV29-1 and TRBJ1-2; 9 nucleotides match TRBD1. CDR1 and CDR2 from the germline V gene are SQVTM and ANQGSEA. There are 16 residues in the CDR3. Trimming at V came to 3 bases and at J to 4 bases, leaving 12 bases not matched to a gene. The CDR3 loop reads CSVEGRVGQGFYGYTF. CDR3 sequence (DNA): TGCAGCGTTGAGGGGCGGGTTGGACAGGGGTTCTATGGCTACACCTTC. Based on the CDR3 plus reference TRBV29-1 and TRBJ1-2, the full variable domain is SAVISQKPSRDICQRGTSLTIQCQVDSQVTMMFWYRQQPGQSLTLIATANQGSEATYESGFVIDKFPISRPNLTFSTLTVSNMSPEDSSIYLCSVEGRVGQGFYGYTFGSGTRLTVV.

Notes on this clonotype: A read error may explain this, as a much larger clone is one base away. The chain combines TRBV7-2 with TRBJ2-7, with D possibly TRBD1 on 6 matching bases. The CDR3 is 16 amino acids. Deletions cut 1 base from V and 0 bases from J, with 13 bases between. The germline V gene encodes CDR1 SGHTA and CDR2 FQGNSA. CDR3 sequence (DNA): TGTACCAGCAGCTTAGGGACAGCCGATATCTCCTACGAGCAGTACTTC. The encoded protein is CTSSLGTADISYEQYF.

V is TRBV5-5 and J is TRBJ1-2, with unresolved D. Trimming left V 4 bases short and J 0 bases short, with 13 bases between. Germline CDR1 SGHKS, CDR2 YYEKEE (reference sequence). This CDR3 has 15 residues. The CDR3 DNA follows: TGTGCCAGCAGCCTTATACCGTTAGCTAACTATGGCTACACCTTC. As protein: CASSLIPLANYGYTF.

This clonotype showed up many times. The chain has TRBV28 and TRBJ2-7; 9 bases match TRBD2. From germline, CDR1 is MDHEN and CDR2 SYDVKM. The CDR3 runs 16 residues. V was clipped by 5 bases and J by 7 bases; unmatched bases: 15. In DNA, the CDR3 is TGTGCCAGCAGTCCCCCTCGGGATAGCGGGAGTGGGGAGCAGTACTTC. This sequence encodes CASSPPRDSGSGEQYF.